This T cell receptor beta chain was profiled in a study of human T cells and chemical hapten exposure. About the research overall: Patch tests put 0.01% DPC on the upper back, and the results were checked at 6 days. Findings and caveats of the study: The count of PT1 expanded TCRs correlated positively with patch test score.

This clonotype turned up a few times. Its cognate antigen is unknown. At one boundary the junction diverges from the germline segment, which might be a read error. Noted time point: pre-sensitization, week 0. The treatment: therapeutic diphenylcyclopropenone sensitization with weekly scalp DPC. The CDR3 totals 13 residues. TCRdb analysed the RACE reads with MiXCR anew, one entry per CDR3 protein. The repertoire holds over 300,000 distinct CDR3 sequences, with about 5.1% as singletons. The sequence derives from a woman between 45 and 65 years old with alopecia areata. Some clones in this sample may be carry-over from other donors' samples. Sequences were derived from whole blood, sampled in connection with sensitization to the hapten diphenylcyclopropenone (DPC). The chain joins TRBV12-3 or TRBV12-4 to TRBJ2-1, with 8 bases that match TRBD2. The CDR3 loop is CASSLGGGQPLLF. For the CDR3, the DNA is TGTGCCAGCTCCTTAGGCGGGGGGCAACCTCTGCTCTTC.